The 12 T cell receptor beta chains given below trace back to one sample, sequenced in a study of radiotherapy plus CTLA-4 blockade in lung cancer. This table comes from immunoSEQ multiplex PCR, and its TCRdb copy is limited to in-frame clones, with some not included. The sample consists of tens of thousands of clones, about 83% of them appearing once. This sample comprised peripheral blood, obtained from a patient treated with radiotherapy plus ipilimumab. These receptors were collected from a human donor with non-small cell lung cancer whose response to radiotherapy plus ipilimumab could not be evaluated.

The chain links TRBV15 to TRBJ1-4, with 7 nucleotides matching TRBD1. V was pared by 1 base and J by 4 bases, with 3 bases of the junction left unmatched. The CDR3 length is 15 residues. The germline V gene has CDR1 LNHNV and CDR2 YYDKDF (reference sequence). The chain's CDR3 is CATSRGYRGNEKLFF. In DNA, the CDR3 is TGTGCCACCAGCAGAGGTTACAGGGGTAATGAAAAACTGTTTTTT.

V gene TRBV7-2 combines with J gene TRBJ2-1; weak D call: TRBD1 (5 bases). This CDR3 has 13 amino acids. V lost 6 bases to trimming and J lost 6 bases, with 12 bases between them. Germline V gene lookup returns CDR1 SGHTA and CDR2 FQGNSA. The CDR3 reads CASSFYRSNEQFF. CDR3 sequence (DNA): TGTGCCAGCAGTTTTTACAGGTCCAATGAGCAGTTCTTC.

In this sample, this clone turned up once. The V gene is TRBV5-5, the J gene TRBJ1-5; unclear D gene. With 2 bases removed from V and 0 bases from J, the gap between germline ends came to 6 bases. Germline V gene sequence: CDR1 SGHKS, CDR2 YYEKEE (reference sequence). This CDR3 has 14 residues. The CDR3 loop is CASSFVDSNQPQHF. In DNA, the CDR3 is TGTGCCAGCAGCTTTGTAGATAGCAATCAGCCCCAGCATTTT.

This sequence joins TRBV6-5 and TRBJ2-4; 8 nucleotides match TRBD1. Germline lookup yields CDR1 MNHEY and CDR2 SVGAGI. The CDR3 has 14 amino acids. The J segment lost 3 bases and the V segment lost 8 bases, leaving 6 bases of the junction unmatched. Here the CDR3 DNA reads TGTGCCAGCCGGACAGGGTACGACAAAAACATTCAGTACTTC. Amino acid sequence: CASRTGYDKNIQYF.

CDR3 loop: CASSYRTGSGTEAFF. The CDR3 coding sequence is TGCGCCAGCAGCTACCGGACAGGTTCGGGCACTGAAGCTTTCTTT. The chain recombines TRBV5-1 with TRBJ1-1; TRBD1 matches at 7 bases. The CDR3 length is 15 residues. V was pared by 3 bases and J by 4 bases, with 9 bases of the junction left unmatched. Per the germline V gene, CDR1 is SGHRS and CDR2 is YFSETQ.

The V call is TRBV5-6, the J call TRBJ2-2; tentatively, D is TRBD2 (5 bases). CDR1 is SGHDT, CDR2 YYEEEE, per germline. The CDR3 runs to 13 residues. Trimming took off 8 bases at V and 6 bases at J, with 14 bases between the two ends. Here the CDR3 DNA reads TGTGCCAGTACACCCCGGGGTCCCGGGGAGCTGTTTTTT. Translated, it gives CASTPRGPGELFF.

This rearrangement joins TRBV11-2 to TRBJ2-3; unclear D gene. CDR1 SGHAT and CDR2 FQNNGV come from the germline V gene. Between the trimmed V and J ends, which lost 2 bases and 1 base, there was a span of 7 bases. The CDR3 is 14 amino acids. The CDR3 nucleotides read TGTGCCAGCAGCTTACAGCGAGGCACAGATACGCAGTATTTT. Encoded protein: CASSLQRGTDTQYF.

V and J are TRBV10-3 and TRBJ2-5, with D possibly matching TRBD1 (5 bases). The CDR3 loop spans 16 amino acids. CDR1 is ENHRY, CDR2 SYGVKD, per germline. Trimming removed 10 bases at V and 0 bases at J, with 21 bases between. The CDR3 here is CATSPVGASDQETQYF. The CDR3 nucleotides are TGTGCCACCAGCCCAGTAGGGGCGTCTGACCAAGAGACCCAGTACTTC.

The chain couples TRBV6-5 to TRBJ1-2; weak D call: TRBD1 (6 bases). V was trimmed by 6 bases and J by 4 bases, leaving 15 bases between them. Germline-derived CDR1 and CDR2 are MNHEY and SVGAGI. The CDR3 is 14 residues long. This chain's CDR3 is CASSPDRMAYGYTF. DNA for the CDR3: TGTGCCAGCAGCCCGGACAGAATGGCCTATGGCTACACCTTC.

The chain employs TRBV27 and TRBJ2-1; TRBD1 agrees at 9 bases. The V gene's germline CDR1 is MNHEY and CDR2 SMNVEV (reference sequence). V was pared by 5 bases and J by 1 base, with 3 bases of the junction left unmatched. This CDR3 spans 15 amino acids. Written as DNA, the CDR3 is TGTGCCAGCAGTCCGGGGACAGGGTCCTACAATGAGCAGTTCTTC. The encoded protein is CASSPGTGSYNEQFF.

The chain uses TRBV9 and TRBJ2-5, with D possibly TRBD2 on 5 matching bases. The V gene lost 0 bases and the J gene lost 5 bases, with 17 bases spanning the gap. This CDR3 has 16 amino acids. CDR1 and CDR2 from the germline V gene are SGDLS and YYNGEE. This CDR3 reads CASSVGGGSSPETQYF. In DNA form, the CDR3 reads TGTGCCAGCAGCGTAGGAGGCGGGTCCTCGCCGGAGACCCAGTACTTC.

The chain links TRBV9 to TRBJ2-3; 8 bases align to TRBD2. Germline CDR1 SGDLS, CDR2 YYNGEE. V lost 4 bases to trimming and J lost 6 bases; unmatched junction nucleotides: 13. This CDR3 has 16 residues. This chain's CDR3 is CASSPGLTGGLDTQYF. CDR3 coding DNA: TGTGCCAGCAGCCCAGGACTAACGGGAGGGCTCGATACGCAGTATTTT.